This TCR beta chain emerged from a study of T cell responses to AZD1222 COVID-19 vaccine. Study outcomes and limitations: Reports say nearly half of spike-specific TCRs go after unmutated variant regions. Spike-specific TCR breadth and depth went up after people got two AZD1222 doses.

As concerns this clone: Antigen: not known.

Trimming pared 1 base from V and 9 bases from J, leaving 10 bases between. This CDR3 is built from 11 residues. Germline V lookup: CDR1 DFQATT, CDR2 SNEGSKA (reference sequence). The repertoire was sequenced with immunoSEQ multiplex PCR; TCRdb's copy has only in-frame clones and lacks some. The table lists around 140,000 clones, about 93% of them singletons. The source material was peripheral blood, sampled on day 0 of AZD1222 vaccination. The clonotype originates from an adult in good health. The V and J genes are TRBV20-1 and TRBJ2-7; D is tentatively TRBD1 or TRBD2 (5 bases each). CDR3 nucleotide sequence: TGCAGTGCTAGAGTCGAGGGGACGCAGTACTTC. Translated, it gives CSARVEGTQYF.